Following are 11 T cell receptor beta chains from one sample sequenced in a study of early T cells in non-severe SARS-CoV-2 infection. TCRdb fed the 5' RACE reads into MiXCR, producing one record per CDR3 protein. The table records 65,000 to 85,000 distinct CDR3 sequences, 11% of them present only once. The sample comprised whole blood. Receptors were obtained from an adult who was a healthcare worker with PCR-confirmed SARS-CoV-2 infection or an uninfected control (not recorded which).

The chain is built from TRBV21-1 and TRBJ1-4. TRBV21-1 is recorded as a pseudogene. The CDR3 totals 13 residues. The CDR3 DNA sequence: TGTGCCAGCAGCAAATTAGCTCATGAAAAACTGTTTTTT. Protein product: CASSKLAHEKLFF.

This clonotype was recorded many times. The rearrangement uses TRBV10-2 and TRBJ2-7; 9 nucleotides align to TRBD1. The CDR3 consists of 16 residues. Germline V gene sequence: CDR1 WSHSY, CDR2 SAAADI. V was pared by 4 bases and J by 4 bases, with 11 bases of the junction left unmatched. The CDR3 coding sequence is TGCGCCAGCAGTGCGGGACAGGGTTTTTCCCCTTACGAGCAGTACTTC. Translated, it gives CASSAGQGFSPYEQYF.

This clonotype has a single count. The CDR3 region is CASSFSKGPYEQYF. CDR3 DNA: TGTGCCAGCAGTTTTTCCAAGGGCCCCTACGAGCAGTACTTC. This rearrangement joins TRBV28 to TRBJ2-7; D is unresolved. V was trimmed by 3 bases and J by 2 bases, leaving 11 bases between them. Germline V lookup: CDR1 MDHEN, CDR2 SYDVKM. The CDR3 has 14 residues.

At least ten counts were recorded for this clonotype. V gene TRBV19 combines with J gene TRBJ1-2; D is possibly TRBD1 (5 bases). The CDR3 covers 13 residues. Trimming removed 3 bases from V and 2 bases from J, with 7 bases in between. Germline values: CDR1 LNHDA, CDR2 SQIVND (reference sequence). The CDR3 DNA sequence: TGTGCCAGTAGTATGACAGTAAACTATGGCTACACCTTC. Encoded protein: CASSMTVNYGYTF.

This clonotype was counted between two and nine times. The chain employs TRBV10-2 and TRBJ2-1, with D unresolved. Trimming shortened V by 8 bases and J by 10 bases, and 15 bases separated the two germline ends. This CDR3 has 12 residues. The V gene's germline CDR1 is WSHSY and CDR2 SAAADI. CDR3: CASRDGSGEQFF. The CDR3 nucleotides read TGCGCCAGCCGCGACGGTTCAGGAGAGCAGTTCTTC.

In its sample, this clonotype was seen many times. This chain connects TRBV20-1 to TRBJ1-2; TRBD1 might be the D (5 bases). The V gene lost 4 bases and the J gene lost 0 bases, with 12 bases spanning the gap. CDR3 size: 14 residues. Germline V gives CDR1 DFQATT, CDR2 SNEGSKA (reference sequence). The CDR3: CSAIGTDSNYGYTF. Here the CDR3 DNA reads TGCAGTGCTATCGGGACGGACTCTAACTATGGCTACACCTTC.

This clonotype was seen ten or more times. The chain combines TRBV29-1 with TRBJ2-1, with 7 bases aligning to TRBD2. The trim removed 6 bases at V and 7 bases at J, leaving 9 bases unmatched. CDR3 size: 13 residues. Germline CDR1 and CDR2: SQVTM and ANQGSEA. Here the CDR3 DNA reads TGCAGCGTAGCGGGGCTAGCGGAAAATGAGCAGTTCTTC. This gives the protein CSVAGLAENEQFF.

The sample holds many counts of this clonotype. The chain couples TRBV5-1 to TRBJ2-1; TRBD1 agrees at 7 bases. Losses at the gene ends were 4 bases for V and 2 bases for J; bases not matched to a gene: 9. CDR3 size: 16 residues. Germline CDR1 reads SGHRS; CDR2 reads YFSETQ. CDR3 protein: CASSPDREGAYNEQFF. The CDR3 region has the DNA TGCGCCAGCAGCCCCGACAGGGAAGGGGCCTACAATGAGCAGTTCTTC.

In DNA form, the CDR3 reads TGTGCCAGCAGCTTATTAGGGGTTCACGACAATGAGCAGTTCTTC. Residues: CASSLLGVHDNEQFF. The chain employs TRBV7-3 and TRBJ2-1; D is perhaps TRBD1 (5 bases). Germline V gives CDR1 SGHTA, CDR2 FQGTGA. This CDR3 is 15 amino acids long. V was trimmed by 2 bases and J by 5 bases, leaving 13 bases between them.

The chain links TRBV11-1 to TRBJ2-1; D call uncertain. Trimming stripped 8 bases from V and 1 base from J, with 12 bases between. CDR3 length equals 14 residues. The germline CDR1 and CDR2 sequences are SGHAT and FQDESV (reference sequence). CDR3 DNA: TGTGCCAGCCACGACATCGGGTCCTACAATGAGCAGTTCTTC. Its protein is CASHDIGSYNEQFF. Full variable domain (remainder filled in from reference TRBV11-1 and TRBJ2-1): EAEVAQSPRYKITEKSQAVAFWCDPISGHATLYWYRQILGQGPELLVQFQDESVVDDSQLPKDRFSAERLKGVDSTLKIQPAELGDSAMYLCASHDIGSYNEQFFGPGTRLTVL.

The rearrangement links TRBV7-2 to TRBJ2-5; 14 bases map to TRBD2. Germline V gene sequence: CDR1 SGHTA, CDR2 FQGNSA. Trimming cost V 7 bases and J 0 bases; bases outside gene matches: 10. The CDR3 totals 18 residues. DNA for the CDR3: TGTGCCAGCACTCTCCCCGGACTAGCGGGAGGACACCAAGAGACCCAGTACTTC. Translation gives CASTLPGLAGGHQETQYF.